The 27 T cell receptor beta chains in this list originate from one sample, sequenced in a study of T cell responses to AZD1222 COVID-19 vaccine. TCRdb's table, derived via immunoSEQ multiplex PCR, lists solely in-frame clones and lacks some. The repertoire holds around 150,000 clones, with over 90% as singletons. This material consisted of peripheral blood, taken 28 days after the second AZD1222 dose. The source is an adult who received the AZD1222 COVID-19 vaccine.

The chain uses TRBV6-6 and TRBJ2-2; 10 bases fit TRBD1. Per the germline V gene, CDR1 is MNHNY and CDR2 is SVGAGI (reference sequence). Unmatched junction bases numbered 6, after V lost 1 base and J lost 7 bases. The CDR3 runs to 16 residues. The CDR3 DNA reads TGTGCCAGCAGTTACTTAGGGACAGGGGACGGCGGGGAGCTGTTTTTT. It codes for CASSYLGTGDGGELFF.

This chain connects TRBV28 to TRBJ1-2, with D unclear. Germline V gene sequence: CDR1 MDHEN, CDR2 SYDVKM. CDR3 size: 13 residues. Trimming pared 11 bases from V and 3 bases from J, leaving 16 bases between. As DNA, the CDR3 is TGTGCCCTAGGGCAGGCACTGGACTATGGCTACACCTTC. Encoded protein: CALGQALDYGYTF.

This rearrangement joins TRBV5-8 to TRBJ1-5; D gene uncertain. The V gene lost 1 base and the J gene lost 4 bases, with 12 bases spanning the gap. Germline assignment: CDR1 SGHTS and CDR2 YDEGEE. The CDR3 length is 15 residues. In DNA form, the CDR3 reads TGTGCCAGCAGCTTGCGACGGCATAATAATCAGCCCCAGCATTTT. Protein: CASSLRRHNNQPQHF.

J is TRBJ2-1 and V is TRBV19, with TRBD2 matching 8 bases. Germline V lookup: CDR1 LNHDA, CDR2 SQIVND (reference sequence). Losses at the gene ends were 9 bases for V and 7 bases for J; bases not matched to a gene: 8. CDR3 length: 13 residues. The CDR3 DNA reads TGTGCCAGCGGCCGGGAGGGTACGAATGAGCAGTTCTTC. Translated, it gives CASGREGTNEQFF.

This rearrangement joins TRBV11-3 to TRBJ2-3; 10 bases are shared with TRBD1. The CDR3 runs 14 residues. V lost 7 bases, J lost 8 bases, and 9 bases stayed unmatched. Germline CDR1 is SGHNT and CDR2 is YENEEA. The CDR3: CASISDRGGGTQYF. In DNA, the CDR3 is TGTGCCAGCATCTCGGACAGGGGGGGTGGTACGCAGTATTTT.

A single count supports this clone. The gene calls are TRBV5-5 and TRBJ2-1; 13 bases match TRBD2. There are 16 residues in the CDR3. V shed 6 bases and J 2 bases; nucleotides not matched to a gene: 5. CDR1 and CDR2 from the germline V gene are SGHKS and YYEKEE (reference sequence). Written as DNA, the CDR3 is TGTGCCAGCACCCCGACTAGCGGGAGGACCTACAATGAGCAGTTCTTC. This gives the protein CASTPTSGRTYNEQFF.

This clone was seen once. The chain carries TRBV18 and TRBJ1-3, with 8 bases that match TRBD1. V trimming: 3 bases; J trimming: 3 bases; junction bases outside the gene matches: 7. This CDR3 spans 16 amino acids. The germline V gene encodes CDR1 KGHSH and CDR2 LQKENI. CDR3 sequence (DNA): TGTGCCAGCTCACCCCGGACAGGGCTTGGTGGAAACACCATATATTTT. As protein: CASSPRTGLGGNTIYF.

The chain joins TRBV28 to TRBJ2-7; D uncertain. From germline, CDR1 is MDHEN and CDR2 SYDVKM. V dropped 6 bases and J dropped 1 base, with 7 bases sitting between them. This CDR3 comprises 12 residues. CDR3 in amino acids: CASRLSSYEQYF. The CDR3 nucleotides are TGTGCCAGCAGACTAAGTTCCTACGAGCAGTACTTC.

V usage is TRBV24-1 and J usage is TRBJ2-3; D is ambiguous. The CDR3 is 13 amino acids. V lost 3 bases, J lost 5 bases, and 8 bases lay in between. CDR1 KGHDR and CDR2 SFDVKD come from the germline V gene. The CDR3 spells CATSDGDRDTQYF. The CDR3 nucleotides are TGTGCCACCAGTGATGGTGACCGAGATACGCAGTATTTT.

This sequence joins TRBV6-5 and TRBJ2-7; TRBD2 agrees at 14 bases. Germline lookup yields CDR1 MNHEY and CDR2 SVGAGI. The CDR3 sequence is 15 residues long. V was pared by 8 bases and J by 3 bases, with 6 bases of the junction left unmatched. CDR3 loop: CASGTSGSIFYEQYF. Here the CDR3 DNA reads TGTGCCAGCGGGACTAGCGGGAGTATTTTCTACGAGCAGTACTTC.

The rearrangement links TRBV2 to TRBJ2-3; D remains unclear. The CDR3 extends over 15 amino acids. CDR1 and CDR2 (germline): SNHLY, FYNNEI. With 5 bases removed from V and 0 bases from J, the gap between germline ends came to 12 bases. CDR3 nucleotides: TGTGCCAGCAGTTTCATACACCCAAGCACAGATACGCAGTATTTT. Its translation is CASSFIHPSTDTQYF.

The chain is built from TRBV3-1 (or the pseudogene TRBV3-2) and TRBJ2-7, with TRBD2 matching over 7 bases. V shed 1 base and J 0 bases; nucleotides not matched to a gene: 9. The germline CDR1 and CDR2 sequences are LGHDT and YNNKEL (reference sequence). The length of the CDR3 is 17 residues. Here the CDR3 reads CASSQGQRLAGSYEQYF. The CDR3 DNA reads TGTGCCAGCAGCCAAGGTCAACGACTAGCAGGCTCCTACGAGCAGTACTTC.

The CDR3 DNA reads TGTGCCAGCAGCCCGGACTTCTACGGCTACACCTTC. Protein: CASSPDFYGYTF. The gene calls are TRBV7-9 and TRBJ1-2; D unclear. V was shortened by 5 bases and J by 8 bases, with 12 bases between the two germline ends. Looked up from germline, CDR1 is SEHNR and CDR2 is FQNEAQ (reference sequence). This CDR3 has 12 amino acids.

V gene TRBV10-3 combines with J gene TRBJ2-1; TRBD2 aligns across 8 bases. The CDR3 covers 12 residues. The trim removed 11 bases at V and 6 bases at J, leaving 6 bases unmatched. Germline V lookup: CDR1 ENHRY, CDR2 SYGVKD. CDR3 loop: CAVETSGNEQFF. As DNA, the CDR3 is TGTGCCGTCGAAACTAGCGGCAATGAGCAGTTCTTC.

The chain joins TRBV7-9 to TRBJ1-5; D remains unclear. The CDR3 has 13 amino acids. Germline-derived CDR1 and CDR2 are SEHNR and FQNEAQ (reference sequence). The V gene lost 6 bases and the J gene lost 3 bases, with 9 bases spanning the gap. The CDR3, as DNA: TGTGCCAGCAGGTCCGGGTCCAATCAGCCCCAGCATTTT. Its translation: CASRSGSNQPQHF.

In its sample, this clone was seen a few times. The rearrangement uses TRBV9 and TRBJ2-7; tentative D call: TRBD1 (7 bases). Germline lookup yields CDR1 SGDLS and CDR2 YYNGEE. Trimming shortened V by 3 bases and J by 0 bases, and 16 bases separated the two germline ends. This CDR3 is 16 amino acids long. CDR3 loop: CASSEGASVASYEQYF. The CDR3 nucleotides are TGTGCCAGCAGCGAGGGGGCTAGCGTCGCCTCCTACGAGCAGTACTTC.

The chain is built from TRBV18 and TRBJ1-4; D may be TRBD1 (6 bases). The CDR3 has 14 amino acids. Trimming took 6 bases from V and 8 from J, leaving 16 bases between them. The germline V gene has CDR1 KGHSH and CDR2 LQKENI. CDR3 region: CASSTGYGGEKLFF. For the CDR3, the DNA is TGTGCCAGCTCGACAGGCTACGGCGGGGAAAAACTGTTTTTT.

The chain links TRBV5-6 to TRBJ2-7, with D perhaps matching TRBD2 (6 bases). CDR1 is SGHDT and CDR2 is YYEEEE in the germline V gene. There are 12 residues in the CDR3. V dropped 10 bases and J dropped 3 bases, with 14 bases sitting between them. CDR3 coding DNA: TGTGCCGGAGGGTCCGGGGGCTACGAGCAGTACTTC. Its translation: CAGGSGGYEQYF.

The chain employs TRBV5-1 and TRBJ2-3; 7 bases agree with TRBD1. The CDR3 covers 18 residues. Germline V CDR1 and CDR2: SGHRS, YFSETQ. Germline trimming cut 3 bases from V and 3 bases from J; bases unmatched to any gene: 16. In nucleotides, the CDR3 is TGCGCCAGCAGCTCCGGTGTTGTGAGGGGGCTTAGGACAGATACGCAGTATTTT. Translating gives CASSSGVVRGLRTDTQYF.

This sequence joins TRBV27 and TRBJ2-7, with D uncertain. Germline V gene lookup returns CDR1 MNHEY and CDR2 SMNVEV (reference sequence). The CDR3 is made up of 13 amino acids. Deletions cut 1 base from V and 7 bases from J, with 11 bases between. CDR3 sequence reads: CASSLLGSREQYF. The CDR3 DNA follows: TGTGCCAGCAGTTTATTGGGCAGTCGGGAGCAGTACTTC.

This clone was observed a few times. The CDR3 coding sequence is TGTGCCAGCAGTCCACTAGGACAGGGCGGTACTCACGAGCAGTACTTC. Translated, it gives CASSPLGQGGTHEQYF. V and J are TRBV28 and TRBJ2-7; 8 bases map to TRBD1. The CDR3 runs to 16 residues. Germline V gene sequence: CDR1 MDHEN, CDR2 SYDVKM. V trimming: 5 bases; J trimming: 5 bases; junction bases outside the gene matches: 14.

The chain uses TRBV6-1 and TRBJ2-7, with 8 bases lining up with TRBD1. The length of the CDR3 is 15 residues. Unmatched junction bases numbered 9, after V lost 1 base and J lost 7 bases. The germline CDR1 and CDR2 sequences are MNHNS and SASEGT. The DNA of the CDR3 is TGTGCCAGCAGTGAAGGAGGGCAGGGGGCAGGAGAGCAGTACTTC. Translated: CASSEGGQGAGEQYF.

The CDR3 coding sequence is TGTGCCAGCAGCGGGGACCGCTACAGGGAGGGCTACACCTTC. It codes for CASSGDRYREGYTF. The chain employs TRBV6-5 and TRBJ1-2; D may be TRBD1 (6 bases). Trimming cost V 6 bases and J 8 bases, with 19 bases left between them. Germline lookup yields CDR1 MNHEY and CDR2 SVGAGI. The CDR3 covers 14 residues.

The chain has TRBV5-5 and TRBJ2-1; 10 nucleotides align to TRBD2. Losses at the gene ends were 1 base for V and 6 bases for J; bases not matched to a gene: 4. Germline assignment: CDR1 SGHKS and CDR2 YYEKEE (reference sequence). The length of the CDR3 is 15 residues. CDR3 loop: CASSLPWTSGNEQFF. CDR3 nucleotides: TGTGCCAGCAGCTTGCCCTGGACTAGCGGCAATGAGCAGTTCTTC.

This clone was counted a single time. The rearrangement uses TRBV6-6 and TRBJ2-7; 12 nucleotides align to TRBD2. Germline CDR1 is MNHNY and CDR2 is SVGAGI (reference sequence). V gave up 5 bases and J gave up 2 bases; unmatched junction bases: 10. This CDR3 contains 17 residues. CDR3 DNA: TGTGCCAGCAGTCTACTAGCGGGAGGAGCTCCTACCTACGAGCAGTACTTC. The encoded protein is CASSLLAGGAPTYEQYF.

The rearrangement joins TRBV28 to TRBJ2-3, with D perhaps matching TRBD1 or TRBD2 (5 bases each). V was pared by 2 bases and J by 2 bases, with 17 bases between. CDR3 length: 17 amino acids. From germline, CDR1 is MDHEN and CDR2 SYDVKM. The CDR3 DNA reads TGTGCCAGCAGTTTAAAGGGGTGGGACGGATTCACAGATACGCAGTATTTT. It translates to CASSLKGWDGFTDTQYF. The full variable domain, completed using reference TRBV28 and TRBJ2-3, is DVKVTQSSRYLVKRTGEKVFLECVQDMDHENMFWYRQDPGLGLRLIYFSYDVKMKEKGDIPEGYSVSREKKERFSLILESASTNQTSMYLCASSLKGWDGFTDTQYFGPGTRLTVL.

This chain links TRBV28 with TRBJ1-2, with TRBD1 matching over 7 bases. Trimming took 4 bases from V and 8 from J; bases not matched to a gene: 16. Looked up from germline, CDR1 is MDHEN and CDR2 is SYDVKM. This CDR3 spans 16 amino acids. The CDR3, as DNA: TGTGCCAGCAGTTCTCGCCCCGGACAGGCCGTAGGGGGCTACACCTTC. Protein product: CASSSRPGQAVGGYTF.